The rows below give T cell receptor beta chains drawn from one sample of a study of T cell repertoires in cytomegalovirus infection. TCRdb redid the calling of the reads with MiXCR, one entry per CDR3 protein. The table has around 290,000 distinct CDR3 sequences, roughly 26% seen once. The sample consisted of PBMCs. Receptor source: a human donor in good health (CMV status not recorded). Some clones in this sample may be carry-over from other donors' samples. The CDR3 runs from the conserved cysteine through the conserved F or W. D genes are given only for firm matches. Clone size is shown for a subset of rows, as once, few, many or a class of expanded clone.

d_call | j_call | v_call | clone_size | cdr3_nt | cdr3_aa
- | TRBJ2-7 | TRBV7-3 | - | TGTGCCAGCAGCTTACGTGGGGACTCAGACTACGAGCAGTACTTC | CASSLRGDSDYEQYF
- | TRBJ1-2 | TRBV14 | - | TGTGCCAGCAGCCAAGAAACATTACCCTACTATGGCTACACCTTC | CASSQETLPYYGYTF
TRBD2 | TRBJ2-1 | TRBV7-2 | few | TGTGCCAGCAGCTTAGCGCTGGGACTAGCGGGGGGGCAGGGTGAGCAGTTCTTC | CASSLALGLAGGQGEQFF
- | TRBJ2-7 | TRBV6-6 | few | TGTGCCAGCAGTTACTCAAGGGTAGGGGACGAGCAGTACTTC | CASSYSRVGDEQYF
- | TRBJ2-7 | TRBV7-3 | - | TGTGCCAGCAGCCAAATACCGGGAAGAAGAATCCACTACTACGAGCAGTACTTC | CASSQIPGRRIHYYEQYF
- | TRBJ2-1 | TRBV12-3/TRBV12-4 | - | TGTGCCAGCAGTGGACATCGCTCCTACAATGAGCAGTTCTTC | CASSGHRSYNEQFF
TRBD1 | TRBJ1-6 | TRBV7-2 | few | TGTGCCAGCAGCTCTCGGACAGGGACCTCCTCACCCCTCCACTTT | CASSSRTGTSSPLHF
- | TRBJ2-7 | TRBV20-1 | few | TGCAGTGCTACCTACAGGGTATACTCCTACGAGCAGTACTTC | CSATYRVYSYEQYF
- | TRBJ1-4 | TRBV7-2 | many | TGTGCCAGCAGCGCAGGGCTTAATGAAAAACTGTTTTTT | CASSAGLNEKLFF
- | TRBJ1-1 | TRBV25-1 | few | TGTGCCAGCAGAACCACTCACTACACTGAAGCTTTCTTT | CASRTTHYTEAFF
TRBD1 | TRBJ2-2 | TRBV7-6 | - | TGTGCCAGCAGCACCAGCCGGGACAGGGTTACCGGGGAGCTGTTTTTT | CASSTSRDRVTGELFF
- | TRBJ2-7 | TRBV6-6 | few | TGTGCCAGCAGTCCAGGGGTAAACGAGCAGTACTTC | CASSPGVNEQYF
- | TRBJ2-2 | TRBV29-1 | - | TGCAGCGCCCACTGGGGTGCGGAGACCGGGGAGCTGTTTTTT | CSAHWGAETGELFF
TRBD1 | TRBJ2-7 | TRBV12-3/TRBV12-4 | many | TGTGCCAGCAGTTTAAGGGGGCTAGCCGAGCAGTACTTC | CASSLRGLAEQYF
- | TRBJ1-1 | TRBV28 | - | TGTGCCAGCACCTTGCTCGGCACCGTATCTCCAGCTTTCTTT | CASTLLGTVSPAFF
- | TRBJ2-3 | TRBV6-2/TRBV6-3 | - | TGTGCCAGCAGCCCCCCGCTCAGGGCGAGGACAGATACGCAGTATTTT | CASSPPLRARTDTQYF
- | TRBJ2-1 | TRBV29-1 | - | TGCAGCGCCTACGGGGGTTACGCTGAGCAGTTCTTC | CSAYGGYAEQFF
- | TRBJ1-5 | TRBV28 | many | TGTGCCAGCAGTTTCCCCCTTTTCCCCGGGACACCAGATCAGCCCCAGCATTTT | CASSFPLFPGTPDQPQHF
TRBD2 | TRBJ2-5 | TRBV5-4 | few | TGTGCCAGCAGCCTACGGACTAGCAGATTACTGGAGACCCAGTACTTC | CASSLRTSRLLETQYF
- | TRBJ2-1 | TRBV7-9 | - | TGTGCCAGCAGCTTAACCGGGAGGGGGCGTGACAATGAGCAGTTCTTC | CASSLTGRGRDNEQFF
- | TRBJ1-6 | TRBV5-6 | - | TGTGCCAGCAGCTTGGTCGGGGTCCCCAATTCACCCCTCCACTTT | CASSLVGVPNSPLHF
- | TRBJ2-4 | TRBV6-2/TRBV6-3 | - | TGTGCCAGCAGTTACTCGAGGACAACACTAGCCAAAAACATTCAGTACTTC | CASSYSRTTLAKNIQYF
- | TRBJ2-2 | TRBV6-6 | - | TGTGCCAGCAGTTACCGGTCAGCGAACACCGGGGAGCTGTTTTTT | CASSYRSANTGELFF
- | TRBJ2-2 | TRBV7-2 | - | TGTGCCAGCAGCTTAAACCCAGGCACCGGGGAGCTGGTTTTT | CASSLNPGTGELVF
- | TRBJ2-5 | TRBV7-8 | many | TGTGCCAGCAGCTTAGCCTCAGGGAGGCCAGAGACCCAGTACTTC | CASSLASGRPETQYF
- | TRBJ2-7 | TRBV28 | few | TGTGCCCACCAAGTCCGGGACCGCGTCTACGAGCAGTACTTC | CAHQVRDRVYEQYF
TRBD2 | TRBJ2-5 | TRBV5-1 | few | TGCGCCAGCAGCAATGCGCGGCCGGGACTAGCGATTCAAGAGACCCAGTACTTC | CASSNARPGLAIQETQYF
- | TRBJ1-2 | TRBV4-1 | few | TGCGCCAGCAGCCAAGAAGACGGTGGCTACACCTTC | CASSQEDGGYTF
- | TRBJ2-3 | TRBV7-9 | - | TGTGCCAGCAGCTTAGCCGCCGCAGATACGCAGTATTTT | CASSLAAADTQYF
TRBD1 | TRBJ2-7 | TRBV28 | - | TGTGCCAGCAGTTCCTACGACAGGGATATATACGAGCAGTACTTC | CASSSYDRDIYEQYF
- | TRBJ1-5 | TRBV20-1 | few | TGCAGTGCTAGAGATGGGGGGGGCGTTCAGCCCCAGCATTTT | CSARDGGGVQPQHF
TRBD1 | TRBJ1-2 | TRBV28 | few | TGTGCCAGCAGTTTATCCCCCGGGACAGGGAAGGACTATGGCTACACCTTC | CASSLSPGTGKDYGYTF
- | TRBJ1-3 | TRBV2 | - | TGTGCCAGCAGTGCGACAGCCTCTGGAAACACCATATATTTT | CASSATASGNTIYF
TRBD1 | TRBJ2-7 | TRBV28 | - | TGTGCCAGCAGTACCCGGACAGGAAACTACGAGCAGTACTTC | CASSTRTGNYEQYF
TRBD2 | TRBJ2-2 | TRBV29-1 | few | TGCAGCGTCAAAGGGACTAGCGGGGGTTCGTCACAAAGGGAGCTGTTTTTT | CSVKGTSGGSSQRELFF
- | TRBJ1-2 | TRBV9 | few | TGTGCCAGCAGCCCAGGGACCTGGGGCTACACCTTC | CASSPGTWGYTF
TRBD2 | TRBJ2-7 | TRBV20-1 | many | TGCAGTGCTAGAAACTCAGCGGGAGCCTTCTCGCAGTACTTC | CSARNSAGAFSQYF
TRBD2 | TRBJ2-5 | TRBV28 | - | TGTGCCAGCAGTTTCCTAGCGGGAGGGTCAGAGACCCAGTACTTC | CASSFLAGGSETQYF
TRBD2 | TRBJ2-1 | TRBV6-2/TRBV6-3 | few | TGTGCCAGCAGTTACAGGGCGGGGGGGCGGTATGAGCAGTTCTTC | CASSYRAGGRYEQFF